This passage covers 5 T cell receptor beta chains from one sample sequenced in a study of metastatic and nonmetastatic thyroid tumors. TCRdb used MiXCR to call clones anew from the PCR reads. The table has roughly 9,200 clones, approximately 14% seen once. All patients were treatment-naive before thyroid surgery. Sequencing was performed on blood. These receptor sequences come from a female donor with papillary thyroid cancer or a benign thyroid nodule (not recorded which). Some clones in this sample may be carry-over from other donors' samples.

This clone was counted many times. The rearrangement uses TRBV18 and TRBJ1-1, with 10 bases matching TRBD1. The germline V gene encodes CDR1 KGHSH and CDR2 LQKENI. Unmatched junction bases numbered 13, after V lost 4 bases and J lost 2 bases. This CDR3 is built from 18 residues. The CDR3: CASSLAGTGDNPNTEAFF. Here the CDR3 DNA reads TGTGCCAGCTCACTCGCCGGGACAGGGGATAATCCCAACACTGAAGCTTTCTTT.

This clone turned up a few times. A single base separates this from a much larger clone, so it may be a read error. The chain is built from TRBV20-1 and TRBJ2-5; D is tentatively TRBD1 or TRBD2 (5 bases each). This CDR3 is 16 amino acids long. The germline V and J ends were trimmed by 2 bases and 7 bases, with 23 bases remaining between them. Germline CDR1 reads DFQATT; CDR2 reads SNEGSKA (reference sequence). Here the CDR3 DNA reads TGCAGTGCTAGACAACCGGGACCAAGCAGTTTCGTGACCCAGTACTTC. This codes for CSARQPGPSSFVTQYF.

This clone was observed a few times. The chain links TRBV28 to TRBJ2-3; TRBD2 matches 8 bases. V shed 5 bases, J shed 6 bases, and the junction held 10 bases outside the gene matches. The germline V gene has CDR1 MDHEN and CDR2 SYDVKM. The CDR3 totals 15 residues. The CDR3 spells CASSEAGGSEDTQYF. The CDR3 nucleotides read TGTGCCAGCAGTGAGGCGGGAGGTAGTGAGGATACGCAGTATTTT.

This clone is medium-sized in the sample. The genes are TRBV15 and TRBJ2-3, with no clear D. V gave up 0 bases and J gave up 2 bases, with 3 bases separating them. The length of the CDR3 is 13 residues. From germline, CDR1 is LNHNV and CDR2 YYDKDF (reference sequence). This CDR3 reads CATSREHTDTQYF. The CDR3 region has the DNA TGTGCCACCAGCAGAGAACACACAGATACGCAGTATTTT.

By its share, this clone is medium-sized (0.01 to 0.1%). The chain links TRBV28 to TRBJ1-6, with 8 bases identical to TRBD1. Losses at the gene ends were 4 bases for V and 7 bases for J; bases not matched to a gene: 3. Germline V gives CDR1 MDHEN, CDR2 SYDVKM. This CDR3 contains 14 residues. This CDR3 reads CASSSGQVNSPLHF. The CDR3 coding sequence is TGTGCCAGCAGTTCGGGACAGGTCAATTCACCCCTCCACTTT.